The rows below give T cell receptor beta chains drawn from one sample of a study of blood T cells in healthy people across ages. Using its own MiXCR run on the 5' RACE reads, TCRdb lists one record per CDR3 protein. The sample gives over a million distinct CDR3 sequences, around 45% of which show up once; approximately 19% is in the top ten. The specimen was blood. The receptor set was obtained from a woman in her sixties in good health. Both conserved end residues are trimmed from each CDR3. Each record gives: V gene, J gene, CDR3 protein.

V gene: TRBV15; J gene: TRBJ2-2; CDR3 protein: ATSPHRGPSSGELF
V gene: TRBV20-1; J gene: TRBJ1-5; CDR3 protein: SARGDLSNQPQH
V gene: TRBV20-1; J gene: TRBJ2-1; CDR3 protein: SARDSGGPGYEQF
V gene: TRBV7-8; J gene: NA; CDR3 protein: ASSLALLLETQY
V gene: TRBV6-5; J gene: TRBJ1-2; CDR3 protein: ASRPLTGGWGYT
V gene: TRBV5-1; J gene: TRBJ2-3; CDR3 protein: ASSFGRGRADTQY
V gene: TRBV6-5; J gene: TRBJ1-1; CDR3 protein: ASSYSRFGTSSTEAF
V gene: TRBV7-9; J gene: TRBJ2-1; CDR3 protein: ASSPWAGTGDPQWGNEQF
V gene: TRBV3-1; J gene: TRBJ2-7; CDR3 protein: ASSQEQGGPYEQY
V gene: TRBV4-1; J gene: TRBJ2-7; CDR3 protein: ASSSDRDYEQY
V gene: TRBV15; J gene: TRBJ1-5; CDR3 protein: ATSRGRVQSNQPQH
V gene: TRBV10-3; J gene: TRBJ2-3; CDR3 protein: AISEQTSGGDTQY
V gene: TRBV12-3/TRBV12-4; J gene: TRBJ2-7; CDR3 protein: ASSLGEGKSSYEQY
V gene: TRBV20-1; J gene: TRBJ2-1; CDR3 protein: SASSAVLAGSSYNEQF
V gene: TRBV7-8; J gene: TRBJ2-5; CDR3 protein: ASSLNQGTQY
V gene: TRBV12-3/TRBV12-4; J gene: TRBJ2-3; CDR3 protein: ASSSERRSTDTQY
V gene: TRBV20-1; J gene: TRBJ2-7; CDR3 protein: SATSGAAPYEQY
V gene: TRBV28; J gene: NA; CDR3 protein: ASELQGRDHEQY
V gene: TRBV12-3/TRBV12-4; J gene: TRBJ2-1; CDR3 protein: ASSLFPGGVSSSEQF
V gene: TRBV7-6; J gene: NA; CDR3 protein: ASSVMPRAGFYEQY
V gene: TRBV20-1; J gene: TRBJ2-3; CDR3 protein: SASLLAGGTDTQY
V gene: TRBV15; J gene: TRBJ1-4; CDR3 protein: ATSGRGRAHEKLF
V gene: TRBV20-1; J gene: TRBJ2-3; CDR3 protein: SATSGTGGFDTQY
V gene: TRBV28; J gene: TRBJ2-7; CDR3 protein: ASSSPRRGQY
V gene: TRBV10-3; J gene: TRBJ1-5; CDR3 protein: AISESNGPQH
V gene: TRBV6-1; J gene: TRBJ1-5; CDR3 protein: ASRATGVSSNQPQH
V gene: TRBV10-3; J gene: TRBJ1-2; CDR3 protein: AISEWGRSGYT
V gene: TRBV6-5; J gene: TRBJ1-4; CDR3 protein: ASRRGQSNEKLF
V gene: TRBV6-5; J gene: TRBJ2-3; CDR3 protein: ASRKTGGATDTQY
V gene: TRBV7-8; J gene: TRBJ2-1; CDR3 protein: ASSPLAEAYNEQF
V gene: TRBV12-3/TRBV12-4; J gene: TRBJ1-5; CDR3 protein: ASSRTDRGRFGSNQPQH
V gene: TRBV9; J gene: TRBJ2-3; CDR3 protein: ASSFGTGNTQY
V gene: TRBV11-2; J gene: TRBJ2-4; CDR3 protein: ASSLAGLINIQY
V gene: TRBV12-3/TRBV12-4; J gene: TRBJ2-3; CDR3 protein: ASSGGASDTQY
V gene: TRBV24-1; J gene: TRBJ2-1; CDR3 protein: ATSGIVDEQF
V gene: TRBV5-6; J gene: TRBJ1-5; CDR3 protein: ASSFGTGLAQPQH
V gene: TRBV7-3; J gene: TRBJ1-2; CDR3 protein: ASSLQPGLTASYGYT
V gene: TRBV20-1; J gene: TRBJ2-3; CDR3 protein: SAKVRGRPDTQY
V gene: TRBV20-1; J gene: NA; CDR3 protein: SASGTSGSTVYEQY
V gene: TRBV6-6; J gene: NA; CDR3 protein: ASSYSGTSNFIQY
V gene: TRBV6-2/TRBV6-3; J gene: TRBJ2-5; CDR3 protein: ASSYWGGKETQY
V gene: TRBV7-9; J gene: TRBJ2-7; CDR3 protein: ASSLDSWDGFTYEQY
V gene: TRBV7-3; J gene: TRBJ2-3; CDR3 protein: ASSATAGLGYTQY
V gene: TRBV20-1; J gene: TRBJ2-2; CDR3 protein: SALRPRASGNTGELF
V gene: TRBV29-1; J gene: TRBJ2-5; CDR3 protein: SVVTLGHQETQY
V gene: TRBV7-7; J gene: TRBJ2-5; CDR3 protein: ASSFRSGRGETQY
V gene: TRBV20-1; J gene: TRBJ2-1; CDR3 protein: SARVRTSGSNEQF
V gene: TRBV6-2/TRBV6-3; J gene: NA; CDR3 protein: ASRPLAWGTQY
V gene: TRBV4-1; J gene: TRBJ2-5; CDR3 protein: ASSQFTAGEETQY
V gene: TRBV6-6; J gene: TRBJ2-7; CDR3 protein: ASTPEGTYEQY
V gene: TRBV5-6; J gene: TRBJ2-7; CDR3 protein: ASSPAGRDEQY
V gene: TRBV5-1; J gene: TRBJ2-1; CDR3 protein: ASSLATGTGVHEQF